This TCR beta chain was retrieved from a study of regulatory T cells in long-lasting Graves disease. Findings of the study overall: Persistent disease samples used TRBV28, TRBJ1-2 and TRBJ2-5 preferentially. Few sampled subjects may have lowered accuracy.

V shed 2 bases, J shed 5 bases, and the junction held 5 bases outside the gene matches. This CDR3 is 15 amino acids long. Regarding time point: newly diagnosed GD, antithyroid drugs for less than 3 months. Preparation of the TCR library used RNA extracted from PBMCs. There are many counts of this clonotype. Antigen: not known. Sequencing libraries for TCR beta were prepared with iRepertoire HTBI primers and Arm-PCR of CDR3 regions. TCRdb independently ran MiXCR on the multiplex PCR reads; one entry per CDR3 protein. Among 500,000 or so distinct CDR3 sequences listed, around 15% were seen once. This same sample was also part of a study on T cells in Graves' hyperthyroidism and ophthalmopathy. That source notes: Graves' hyperthyroidism was deemed stable absent ophthalmopathy progression within 18 months. The HTBI set primed first-round TCR CDR3 RT-PCR.

This receptor was taken from a woman aged 40 to 65 with Graves disease. This chain connects TRBV12-3 or TRBV12-4 to TRBJ2-5; 10 bases map to TRBD2. This specimen was peripheral blood mononuclear cells (PBMCs), taken at new diagnosis, from a patient treated with antithyroid drugs. DNA of the CDR3: TGTGCCAGCAGTTTAAGCGGGGGGGCCCGGGAGACCCAGTACTTC. Residues: CASSLSGGARETQYF.